This T cell receptor beta chain was found in a study of blood T cell repertoires in COVID-19. Looking at the study overall: Specimens from acute and convalescent COVID-19 originated in the United States, Italy and Spain. T cells, B-cell-depleted T cells, or PBMCs provided the cDNA or gDNA that served as material.

CDR3 size: 15 residues. Germline loops: CDR1 MDHEN, CDR2 SYDVKM. With 3 bases removed from V and 3 bases from J, the gap between germline ends came to 11 bases. Original data processing: Counts of nucleated cells, estimated from reference gene primer amplification, were obtained. The assay was immunoSEQ multiplex PCR, and TCRdb's table has in-frame clones only and misses some. D and trimming were read from the DNA, whereas the V and J calls and clone size are those reported in that table. In the table there are roughly 32,000 clones, roughly 80% of which are singletons. Sequenced sample: peripheral blood. V is TRBV28 and J is TRBJ2-2; TRBD1 is a possible D gene (6 bases). The clonotype was recovered from a man older than 75 with active or convalescent COVID-19. The CDR3 protein is CASSLSGADTGELFF. Here the CDR3 DNA reads TGTGCCAGCAGTTTGTCAGGGGCGGACACCGGGGAGCTGTTTTTT.